Listed below are T cell receptor beta chains from one sample, sequenced in a study of response to subunit inactivated influenza vaccine. TCRdb used MiXCR to reprocess the RT-PCR reads, holding one entry per CDR3 protein. The table includes hundreds of thousands of distinct CDR3 sequences, 15% to 19% detected once. The sample was PBMCs from blood, taken 12 days after vaccination. The receptors were sampled from a man aged 50-60 years who received an inactivated influenza vaccine. Each CDR3 is given with its conserved first and last residue. The D gene is left open where the match is weak. The listing skips clone size in some rows; elsewhere it reads once, few, many or a size class.

abundance: .
j_gene: TRBJ2-7
v_gene: TRBV6-1
d_gene: .
CDR3aa: CASKRIGTDDYEQYF
CDR3nt: TGTGCCAGCAAAAGAATTGGGACGGACGACTACGAGCAGTACTTC

abundance: few
j_gene: TRBJ2-1
v_gene: TRBV4-1
d_gene: TRBD1
CDR3aa: CASSHKTGTGGDEQFF
CDR3nt: TGCGCCAGCAGCCACAAGACCGGGACAGGGGGCGATGAGCAGTTCTTC

abundance: .
j_gene: TRBJ2-1
v_gene: TRBV2
d_gene: TRBD2
CDR3aa: CASSENTNSGFRGLALYNEQFF
CDR3nt: TGTGCCAGCAGTGAGAATACGAATTCAGGGTTCAGGGGACTAGCCCTCTACAATGAGCAGTTCTTC

abundance: .
j_gene: TRBJ2-1
v_gene: TRBV9
d_gene: .
CDR3aa: CASSVNVRENEQFF
CDR3nt: TGTGCCAGCAGCGTAAACGTCAGGGAGAATGAGCAGTTCTTC

abundance: few
j_gene: TRBJ1-5
v_gene: TRBV12-3/TRBV12-4
d_gene: .
CDR3aa: CAIGNTGRNQPQHF
CDR3nt: TGTGCCATAGGAAATACAGGGCGCAATCAGCCCCAGCATTTT

abundance: .
j_gene: TRBJ2-3
v_gene: TRBV20-1
d_gene: TRBD2
CDR3aa: CSALPGLAGGRLTDTQYF
CDR3nt: TGCAGTGCCCTGCCGGGACTAGCGGGGGGGCGTTTGACAGATACGCAGTATTTT

abundance: few
j_gene: TRBJ2-3
v_gene: TRBV20-1
d_gene: TRBD1
CDR3aa: CSAQGATSTDTQYF
CDR3nt: TGCAGTGCTCAGGGGGCGACTAGCACAGATACGCAGTATTTT

abundance: .
j_gene: TRBJ2-3
v_gene: TRBV20-1
d_gene: TRBD2
CDR3aa: CSARGLLAGGPTQYF
CDR3nt: TGCAGTGCTAGGGGACTACTAGCGGGAGGGCCTACGCAGTATTTT

abundance: few
j_gene: TRBJ2-6
v_gene: TRBV29-1
d_gene: .
CDR3aa: CSATADSGANVLTF
CDR3nt: TGCAGCGCGACAGCAGACTCTGGGGCCAACGTCCTGACTTTC

abundance: few
j_gene: TRBJ2-1
v_gene: TRBV6-2/TRBV6-3
d_gene: .
CDR3aa: CASSPAGQPYNEQFF
CDR3nt: TGTGCCAGCAGTCCGGCAGGGCAACCCTACAATGAGCAGTTCTTC

abundance: .
j_gene: TRBJ2-3
v_gene: TRBV5-1
d_gene: .
CDR3aa: CASSWDGGQLFTDTQYF
CDR3nt: TGCGCCAGCAGCTGGGATGGAGGGCAGTTGTTCACAGATACGCAGTATTTT

abundance: few
j_gene: TRBJ2-7
v_gene: TRBV6-2/TRBV6-3
d_gene: TRBD1
CDR3aa: CASSMVGQGSAYEQYF
CDR3nt: TGTGCCAGCAGCATGGTGGGACAGGGAAGCGCCTACGAGCAGTACTTC

abundance: .
j_gene: TRBJ2-6
v_gene: TRBV6-5
d_gene: .
CDR3aa: CASSSSMYSGANVLTF
CDR3nt: TGTGCCAGCAGTTCCAGCATGTACTCTGGGGCCAACGTCCTGACTTTC

abundance: few
j_gene: TRBJ1-2
v_gene: TRBV6-5
d_gene: TRBD1
CDR3aa: CASSYSYFSGTGVYGYTF
CDR3nt: TGTGCCAGCAGTTACTCCTACTTCTCCGGGACAGGGGTCTATGGCTACACCTTC

abundance: few
j_gene: TRBJ2-7
v_gene: TRBV11-2
d_gene: .
CDR3aa: CASSVVEQYF
CDR3nt: TGTGCCAGCAGTGTAGTCGAGCAGTACTTC

abundance: .
j_gene: TRBJ2-5
v_gene: TRBV12-3/TRBV12-4
d_gene: TRBD2
CDR3aa: CASSPSLLAGGGTQYF
CDR3nt: TGTGCCAGCAGTCCTTCCCTACTAGCGGGGGGGGGGACCCAGTACTTC

abundance: .
j_gene: TRBJ1-5
v_gene: TRBV20-1
d_gene: TRBD1
CDR3aa: CSASRQGSNQPQHF
CDR3nt: TGCAGTGCGTCTCGACAGGGTAGCAATCAGCCCCAGCATTTT

abundance: few
j_gene: TRBJ2-1
v_gene: TRBV18
d_gene: .
CDR3aa: CASSPPGKGSSYNEQFF
CDR3nt: TGTGCCAGCTCACCACCCGGTAAGGGGAGCTCCTACAATGAGCAGTTCTTC

abundance: .
j_gene: TRBJ1-1
v_gene: TRBV6-5
d_gene: .
CDR3aa: CASSSTAAYTEAFF
CDR3nt: TGTGCCAGCAGTTCGACCGCCGCTTACACTGAAGCTTTCTTT

abundance: .
j_gene: TRBJ2-4
v_gene: TRBV10-2
d_gene: .
CDR3aa: CASSDDTRLAKNIQYF
CDR3nt: TGCGCCAGCAGTGACGACACCCGGTTAGCCAAAAACATTCAGTACTTC

abundance: few
j_gene: TRBJ2-6
v_gene: TRBV28
d_gene: .
CDR3aa: CASSFPAGANVLTF
CDR3nt: TGTGCCAGCAGTTTTCCGGCTGGGGCCAACGTCCTGACTTTC

abundance: .
j_gene: TRBJ1-1
v_gene: TRBV10-2
d_gene: TRBD1
CDR3aa: CASSETGGLVGAFF
CDR3nt: TGCGCCAGCAGTGAAACAGGGGGCTTAGTCGGAGCTTTCTTT

abundance: few
j_gene: TRBJ2-1
v_gene: TRBV7-2
d_gene: .
CDR3aa: CASSSSTVLSEQFF
CDR3nt: TGTGCCAGCAGCTCGTCGACTGTCCTTAGTGAGCAGTTCTTC

abundance: few
j_gene: TRBJ1-5
v_gene: TRBV21-1
d_gene: .
CDR3aa: CASSTPGTTDGGQPQHF
CDR3nt: TGTGCCAGCAGCACTCCCGGGACCACGGACGGAGGTCAGCCCCAGCATTTT

abundance: few
j_gene: TRBJ2-5
v_gene: TRBV29-1
d_gene: .
CDR3aa: CSVEDYRDQETQYF
CDR3nt: TGCAGCGTTGAAGATTACAGGGACCAAGAGACCCAGTACTTC

abundance: .
j_gene: TRBJ1-2
v_gene: TRBV18
d_gene: TRBD1
CDR3aa: CASSPTGDGYTF
CDR3nt: TGTGCCAGCTCACCTACAGGGGATGGCTACACCTTC

abundance: many
j_gene: TRBJ2-7
v_gene: TRBV29-1
d_gene: TRBD1
CDR3aa: CSVEAEGTGSYEQYF
CDR3nt: TGCAGCGTTGAGGCCGAGGGGACAGGGTCATACGAGCAGTACTTC

abundance: .
j_gene: TRBJ1-5
v_gene: TRBV9
d_gene: .
CDR3aa: CASSVGGPGGTQHF
CDR3nt: TGTGCCAGCAGCGTAGGGGGGCCCGGGGGGACCCAGCATTTT

abundance: .
j_gene: TRBJ2-3
v_gene: TRBV20-1
d_gene: .
CDR3aa: CSVTPYTSTDTQYF
CDR3nt: TGCAGTGTCACACCCTATACGAGCACAGATACGCAGTATTTT

abundance: .
j_gene: TRBJ1-2
v_gene: TRBV6-6
d_gene: .
CDR3aa: CASRRGNYGYTF
CDR3nt: TGTGCCAGCAGGAGGGGTAACTATGGCTACACCTTC

abundance: .
j_gene: TRBJ1-2
v_gene: TRBV7-9
d_gene: .
CDR3aa: CASSSTGYYGYTF
CDR3nt: TGTGCCAGCAGTTCGACAGGATACTATGGCTACACCTTC

abundance: .
j_gene: TRBJ1-1
v_gene: TRBV4-3
d_gene: TRBD1
CDR3aa: CASSQEDRGNTEAFF
CDR3nt: TGCGCCAGCAGCCAAGAAGACAGGGGGAACACTGAAGCTTTCTTT

abundance: few
j_gene: TRBJ2-2
v_gene: TRBV7-6
d_gene: TRBD2
CDR3aa: CASSPTSGVSTGELFF
CDR3nt: TGTGCCAGCAGCCCTACTAGCGGGGTTAGCACCGGGGAGCTGTTTTTT

abundance: .
j_gene: TRBJ2-7
v_gene: TRBV28
d_gene: .
CDR3aa: CASSRAQYEQYF
CDR3nt: TGTGCCAGCAGTAGAGCACAGTACGAGCAGTACTTC

abundance: .
j_gene: TRBJ2-4
v_gene: TRBV10-3
d_gene: .
CDR3aa: CAIGRDSQNIQYF
CDR3nt: TGTGCCATCGGCCGGGACTCTCAAAACATTCAGTACTTC

abundance: few
j_gene: TRBJ2-1
v_gene: TRBV3-1
d_gene: TRBD2
CDR3aa: CASSQDLSGGRSQDF
CDR3nt: TGTGCCAGCAGCCAAGATCTGAGCGGGGGTCGTAGCCAAGACTTC

abundance: .
j_gene: TRBJ2-7
v_gene: TRBV5-1
d_gene: .
CDR3aa: CASSSRANEQYF
CDR3nt: TGCGCCAGCAGCTCTCGGGCGAACGAGCAGTACTTC

abundance: few
j_gene: TRBJ1-1
v_gene: TRBV12-3/TRBV12-4
d_gene: TRBD1
CDR3aa: CASRPTGFMNTEAFF
CDR3nt: TGTGCCAGCAGACCGACAGGGTTCATGAACACTGAAGCTTTCTTT

abundance: few
j_gene: TRBJ2-3
v_gene: TRBV15
d_gene: .
CDR3aa: CATSRDQRTTSTDTQYF
CDR3nt: TGTGCCACCAGCAGAGATCAGAGGACTACTAGCACAGATACGCAGTATTTT

abundance: .
j_gene: TRBJ1-6
v_gene: TRBV2
d_gene: .
CDR3aa: CASRTVAPLHF
CDR3nt: TGTGCCAGCCGGACAGTGGCACCCCTCCACTTT

abundance: many
j_gene: TRBJ2-2
v_gene: TRBV5-1
d_gene: TRBD1
CDR3aa: CASRGTGANTGELFF
CDR3nt: TGCGCCAGCAGGGGGACAGGGGCGAACACCGGGGAGCTGTTTTTT

abundance: .
j_gene: TRBJ2-7
v_gene: TRBV5-1
d_gene: TRBD2
CDR3aa: CASSSTSGSLNEQYF
CDR3nt: TGCGCCAGCAGCTCGACTAGCGGGAGTCTAAACGAGCAGTACTTC

abundance: few
j_gene: TRBJ1-5
v_gene: TRBV20-1
d_gene: TRBD1
CDR3aa: CSVAGGKGNQPQHF
CDR3nt: TGCAGTGTCGCAGGGGGCAAGGGCAATCAGCCCCAGCATTTT

abundance: .
j_gene: TRBJ2-2
v_gene: TRBV7-9
d_gene: TRBD2
CDR3aa: CASSPAGGTGELFF
CDR3nt: TGTGCCAGCAGCCCGGCCGGGGGGACCGGGGAGCTGTTTTTT

abundance: .
j_gene: TRBJ2-5
v_gene: TRBV3-1
d_gene: TRBD2
CDR3aa: CASSQDPAGGLRYF
CDR3nt: TGTGCCAGCAGCCAAGATCCAGCGGGAGGGCTTCGGTACTTC

abundance: .
j_gene: TRBJ2-1
v_gene: TRBV28
d_gene: .
CDR3aa: CASSIPRAKGNEQFF
CDR3nt: TGTGCCAGCAGTATACCCAGGGCAAAGGGGAATGAGCAGTTCTTC

abundance: few
j_gene: TRBJ1-1
v_gene: TRBV14
d_gene: .
CDR3aa: CASSQGSSWTEAFF
CDR3nt: TGTGCCAGCAGCCAAGGGTCCAGTTGGACTGAAGCTTTCTTT